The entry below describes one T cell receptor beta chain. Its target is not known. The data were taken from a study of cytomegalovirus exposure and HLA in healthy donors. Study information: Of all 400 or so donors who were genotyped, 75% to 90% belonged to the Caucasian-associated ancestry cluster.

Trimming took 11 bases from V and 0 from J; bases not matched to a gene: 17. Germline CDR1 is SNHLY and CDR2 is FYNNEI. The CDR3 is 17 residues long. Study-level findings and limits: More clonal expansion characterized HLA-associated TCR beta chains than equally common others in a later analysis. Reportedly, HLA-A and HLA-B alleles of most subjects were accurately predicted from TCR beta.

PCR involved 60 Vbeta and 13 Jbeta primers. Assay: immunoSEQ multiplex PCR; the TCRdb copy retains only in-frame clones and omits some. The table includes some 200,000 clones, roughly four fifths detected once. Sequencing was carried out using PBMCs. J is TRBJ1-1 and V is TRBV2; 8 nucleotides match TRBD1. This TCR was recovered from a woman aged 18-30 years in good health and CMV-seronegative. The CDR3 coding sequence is TGTGCCGGAACTCCGACTGGGACAGGCAACATGAACACTGAAGCTTTCTTT. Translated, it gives CAGTPTGTGNMNTEAFF.